This T cell receptor (beta chain) came from a study of T cell clusters in autoimmune cytopenias. One tube held mixed TRB-A and TRB-B primer pools for touch-down PCR. TCRdb reprocessed the multiplex PCR reads, keeping one entry per CDR3 protein, no DNA. Its table lists about 4,400 distinct CDR3 sequences. TRB amplification used approximately 250 ng of peripheral blood genomic DNA. Germline values: CDR1 SGHTA, CDR2 FQGNSA. The CDR3 has 12 amino acids. J is TRBJ2-7 and V is TRBV7-2; TCRdb's D gene call, TRBD1, goes unchecked for lack of DNA. Sequenced sample: peripheral blood. This receptor was taken from a human donor with an autoimmune cytopenia or autoimmune hepatitis (not recorded which). This CDR3 is CASSRGTGLQYF.